Listed here are 31 T cell receptor beta chains from one sample, sequenced in a study of T cell responses to AZD1222 COVID-19 vaccine. Method: immunoSEQ multiplex PCR; TCRdb's copy keeps in-frame clones and lacks some. Among about 120,000 clones, 92% were seen once, and the ten largest hold about 1.6%. Sequencing used peripheral blood, obtained 28 days after the second AZD1222 dose. These receptors all stem from an adult who received the AZD1222 COVID-19 vaccine.

This clone is medium-sized. The chain links TRBV29-1 to TRBJ2-7, with 7 bases aligning to TRBD1. Germline trimming cut 4 bases from V and 6 bases from J; bases unmatched to any gene: 9. The CDR3 consists of 13 residues. Germline V gives CDR1 SQVTM, CDR2 ANQGSEA. This chain's CDR3 is CSVGTGDFGEQYF. The CDR3 region has the DNA TGCAGCGTTGGCACAGGGGATTTCGGCGAGCAGTACTTC.

The chain couples TRBV4-2 to TRBJ1-4; D is uncertain. Germline-derived CDR1 and CDR2 are LGHNA and YNFKEQ. CDR3 length: 15 amino acids. V was shortened by 1 base and J by 8 bases, with 14 bases between the two germline ends. In nucleotides, the CDR3 is TGTGCCAGCAGCCAAGGAGGAGGGCAGGACGAAAAACTGTTTTTT. Protein: CASSQGGGQDEKLFF.

This chain joins TRBV19 and TRBJ1-1; D ambiguous. Germline V gene lookup returns CDR1 LNHDA and CDR2 SQIVND (reference sequence). Trimming cost V 5 bases and J 1 base, with 2 bases left between them. The CDR3 has 11 amino acids. The CDR3 loop reads CASSQNTEAFF. The CDR3 nucleotides read TGTGCCAGTAGTCAGAACACTGAAGCTTTCTTT.

This clone ranks as medium-sized (0.01 to 0.1%). This CDR3 is CASSDGENTEAFF. The CDR3 DNA follows: TGTGCCAGCAGTGACGGGGAGAACACTGAAGCTTTCTTT. The chain employs TRBV6-4 and TRBJ1-1; D call uncertain. V lost 2 bases, J lost 1 base, and 5 bases lay in between. CDR1 and CDR2 (germline): MRHNA, SNTAGT. The CDR3 is 13 amino acids.

In DNA form, the CDR3 reads TGTGCCAGCAGCGTTTTACAGGGGTTCGATGAGCAGTTCTTC. Protein product: CASSVLQGFDEQFF. The V call is TRBV9, the J call TRBJ2-1, with 7 bases that match TRBD1. CDR3 length: 14 amino acids. Trimming cost V 2 bases and J 8 bases; bases outside gene matches: 7. Germline CDR1 is SGDLS and CDR2 is YYNGEE.

CDR3 loop: CASSWPGQGADEQFF. As DNA, the CDR3 is TGTGCCAGCAGTTGGCCGGGACAGGGGGCGGATGAGCAGTTCTTC. The chain joins TRBV28 to TRBJ2-1; 12 bases map to TRBD1. The CDR3 has 15 amino acids. Germline V lookup: CDR1 MDHEN, CDR2 SYDVKM. V was pared by 4 bases and J by 8 bases, with 6 bases of the junction left unmatched.

This clone was observed a single time. At one end the junction does not follow the germline gene, possibly because of a read error. V usage is TRBV7-7 and J usage is TRBJ2-5; D may be TRBD1 (6 bases). This CDR3 is built from 15 residues. Germline V gives CDR1 SSHAT, CDR2 FNYEAQ (reference sequence). CDR3 loop: CASSTVDSSQETQYF. The DNA for the CDR3 is TGTGCTAGCAGCACCGTGGACAGTTCGCAAGAGACCCAGTACTTC.

The chain's CDR3 is CASSRTDGPRGSPLHF. The CDR3 DNA is TGTGCCAGCAGCCGCACGGACGGCCCCCGGGGCTCACCCCTCCACTTT. The chain is built from TRBV28 and TRBJ1-6; maybe TRBD1 (5 bases). Germline V gives CDR1 MDHEN, CDR2 SYDVKM. The CDR3 is 16 residues long. V shed 6 bases and J shed 10 bases, with 22 bases lying between them.

The V call is TRBV10-3, the J call TRBJ2-7; TRBD1 matches 8 bases. The germline CDR1 and CDR2 sequences are ENHRY and SYGVKD. The CDR3 is 13 residues long. Trimming cost V 4 bases and J 1 base; bases outside gene matches: 0. This CDR3 is CAISGDRSYEQYF. DNA for the CDR3: TGTGCCATCAGTGGGGACAGGTCCTACGAGCAGTACTTC.

V gene TRBV20-1 combines with J gene TRBJ2-1, with D perhaps TRBD2 (6 bases). Between the trimmed V and J ends, which lost 3 bases and 15 bases, there was a span of 15 bases. CDR1 is DFQATT, CDR2 SNEGSKA, per germline (reference sequence). The CDR3 extends over 11 amino acids. CDR3 DNA: TGCAGTGCTAGCGTCGCGGGGACCCGGTTCTTC. Amino acid sequence: CSASVAGTRFF.

CDR3 nucleotide sequence: TGTGCCAGAAGCTATAGGGGACAGAGCTACGAGCAGTACTTC. Translated: CARSYRGQSYEQYF. The chain links TRBV5-3 to TRBJ2-7; 7 nucleotides line up with TRBD1. TRBV5-3 is an open reading frame, and its role is uncertain. CDR3 length equals 14 residues. Losses at the gene ends were 3 bases for V and 3 bases for J; bases not matched to a gene: 6.

V is TRBV28 and J is TRBJ1-5, with D unresolved. This CDR3 region has 15 residues. The ends were cut back, 8 bases at V and 4 bases at J, with 18 bases in the middle. CDR1 MDHEN and CDR2 SYDVKM come from the germline V gene. The CDR3 protein is CASLTAWAGNQPQHF. In nucleotides, the CDR3 is TGTGCCAGCTTAACAGCCTGGGCGGGGAATCAGCCCCAGCATTTT.

The rearrangement joins TRBV6-6 to TRBJ2-1; TRBD1 is a possible D gene (6 bases). Between the trimmed V and J ends, which lost 5 bases and 7 bases, there was a span of 15 bases. Germline CDR1 is MNHNY and CDR2 is SVGAGI (reference sequence). The CDR3 totals 14 residues. CDR3 in DNA: TGTGCCAGCAGTAACACAGGGAATACTAATGAGCAGTTCTTC. It translates to CASSNTGNTNEQFF.

V is TRBV7-9 and J is TRBJ2-2, with D uncertain. Trimming removed 2 bases from V and 0 bases from J, with 13 bases in between. This CDR3 region has 17 residues. CDR1 is SEHNR, CDR2 FQNEAQ, per germline (reference sequence). The CDR3 DNA reads TGTGCCAGCAGCTTACCACTTACACGCGCGAACACCGGGGAGCTGTTTTTT. Protein product: CASSLPLTRANTGELFF. Full variable domain (missing parts from reference TRBV7-9 and TRBJ2-2): DTGVSQNPRHKITKRGQNVTFRCDPISEHNRLYWYRQTLGQGPEFLTYFQNEAQLEKSRLLSDRFSAERPKGSFSTLEIQRTEQGDSAMYLCASSLPLTRANTGELFFGEGSRLTVL.

V gene TRBV9 combines with J gene TRBJ2-2, with 9 positions matching TRBD1. The CDR3 runs 16 residues. The trim removed 4 bases at V and 6 bases at J, leaving 10 bases unmatched. The germline gives CDR1 SGDLS, CDR2 YYNGEE. CDR3 nucleotides: TGTGCCAGCAGCCCGGTGACAGGGGGAATATCCGGGGAGCTGTTTTTT. Translation: CASSPVTGGISGELFF.

This clone was seen a single time. This chain joins TRBV6-5 and TRBJ1-5, with D maybe TRBD1 (6 bases). Trimming took 6 bases from V and 4 from J, leaving 16 bases between them. The germline V gene encodes CDR1 MNHEY and CDR2 SVGAGI. The CDR3 has 15 residues. This chain's CDR3 is CASRSYRDGNQPQHF. The CDR3 coding sequence is TGTGCCAGCAGATCTTACAGGGATGGGAATCAGCCCCAGCATTTT.

This chain links TRBV12-1 with TRBJ2-7; the D segment call TRBD1 is taken from the table without a DNA check. TRBV12-1 is shown as a pseudogene. The CDR3 length is 16 residues. The CDR3 DNA follows: TGTGCCAGCAGCTTCTTCCGGGACAGGGTCTCCTACGAGCAGTACTTC. It translates to CASSFFRDRVSYEQYF.

The chain employs TRBV6-5 and TRBJ1-2; TRBD1 is a possible D gene (5 bases). The germline gives CDR1 MNHEY, CDR2 SVGAGI. V was clipped by 6 bases and J by 2 bases, with 16 bases between them. This CDR3 comprises 15 residues. CDR3 DNA sequence: TGTGCCAGCAGCCTGTGGGGGGGTGGCAACTATGGCTACACCTTC. Translation: CASSLWGGGNYGYTF.

This chain links TRBV5-1 with TRBJ2-7; D unclear. Germline CDR1 and CDR2: SGHRS and YFSETQ. The length of the CDR3 is 13 residues. The V end lost 3 bases, the J end lost 6 bases, and 13 bases lay between the germline ends. CDR3 DNA sequence: TGCGCCAGCAGCTCGGACGTCCTGTCCGAGCAGTACTTC. Protein product: CASSSDVLSEQYF.

J is TRBJ1-1 and V is TRBV28; D not resolved. The CDR3 length is 12 residues. Germline V gives CDR1 MDHEN, CDR2 SYDVKM. V shed 2 bases and J shed 6 bases, with 7 bases lying between them. CDR3 DNA: TGTGCCAGCAGTTTAGGTATTTCTGAAGCTTTCTTT. Protein: CASSLGISEAFF. The complete variable domain, with remaining parts taken from reference TRBV28 and TRBJ1-1, reads DVKVTQSSRYLVKRTGEKVFLECVQDMDHENMFWYRQDPGLGLRLIYFSYDVKMKEKGDIPEGYSVSREKKERFSLILESASTNQTSMYLCASSLGISEAFFGQGTRLTVV.

This rearrangement joins TRBV7-8 to TRBJ1-5; tentatively, D is TRBD1 (5 bases). Germline V gene data show CDR1 as SGHVS and CDR2 as FQNEAQ. This CDR3 is built from 11 residues. V shed 11 bases and J shed 3 bases, with 8 bases lying between them. The CDR3 nucleotides are TGTGCCGCTGGGGCCAATCAGCCCCAGCATTTT. Its translation: CAAGANQPQHF.

The V and J genes are TRBV27 and TRBJ1-1, with 10 positions matching TRBD1. This CDR3 has 15 residues. The V gene's germline CDR1 is MNHEY and CDR2 SMNVEV (reference sequence). With 5 bases clipped from V and 5 bases from J, the junction kept 8 bases outside the gene matches. The CDR3 sequence: CASSPSRDRGTEAFF. The CDR3 DNA reads as TGTGCCAGCAGTCCAAGCCGGGACAGGGGTACTGAAGCTTTCTTT.

The chain employs TRBV4-1 and TRBJ2-7; no reliable D call. Germline V gene lookup returns CDR1 MGHRA and CDR2 YSYEKL. V lost 2 bases and J lost 2, with 7 bases in between. The CDR3 totals 13 residues. CDR3 region: CASSQNIAYEQYF. The CDR3 DNA reads as TGCGCCAGCAGCCAAAATATCGCCTACGAGCAGTACTTC.

The chain joins TRBV28 to TRBJ2-1, with D possibly being TRBD2 (5 bases). CDR3 length: 15 residues. Germline lookup yields CDR1 MDHEN and CDR2 SYDVKM. V was clipped by 5 bases and J by 12 bases, with 23 bases between them. Here the CDR3 reads CASSPTGTFYNLQFF. As DNA, the CDR3 is TGTGCCAGCAGTCCAACGGGAACTTTCTACAATTTGCAGTTCTTC.

J is TRBJ2-1 and V is TRBV11-2; D uncertain. The CDR3 is made up of 12 amino acids. V lost 5 bases and J lost 9, with 11 bases in between. Per the germline V gene, CDR1 is SGHAT and CDR2 is FQNNGV. The CDR3 is CASSPTASEQFF. CDR3 DNA sequence: TGTGCCAGCAGCCCCACAGCGTCTGAGCAGTTCTTC.

The chain recombines TRBV3-1 (or the pseudogene TRBV3-2) with TRBJ1-1, with D perhaps TRBD1 (5 bases). Germline V gene lookup returns CDR1 LGHDT and CDR2 YNNKEL (reference sequence). CDR3 length: 17 residues. Trimming pared 4 bases from V and 1 base from J, leaving 19 bases between. Here the CDR3 DNA reads TGTGCCAGCAGCCTTTCTCGGGACTCATTAAGGAACACTGAAGCTTTCTTT. Translated: CASSLSRDSLRNTEAFF.

The V call is TRBV10-1, the J call TRBJ2-5; 8 nucleotides match TRBD2. With 5 bases clipped from V and 5 bases from J, the junction kept 4 bases outside the gene matches. CDR3 length: 13 amino acids. Germline CDR1 is WNHNN and CDR2 is SYGVQD (reference sequence). The CDR3, as DNA: TGCGCCAGCAGTAGCGGGAGTCTGGAGACCCAGTACTTC. The encoded protein is CASSSGSLETQYF.

The rearrangement joins TRBV3-1 (or the pseudogene TRBV3-2) to TRBJ2-1, with 10 positions matching TRBD2. CDR1 and CDR2 (germline): LGHDT, YNNKEL (reference sequence). J gave up 2 bases and V 3 bases, and 7 bases lay outside the gene matches. The CDR3 contains 17 residues. CDR3: CASSHPSGREAYNEQFF. CDR3 in DNA: TGTGCCAGCAGCCACCCTAGCGGGAGAGAGGCCTACAATGAGCAGTTCTTC.

The chain has TRBV5-4 and TRBJ2-2; 13 bases agree with TRBD2. J lost 7 bases, V lost 4 bases, and 10 bases had no gene match. Germline loops: CDR1 SGHNT, CDR2 YYREEE (reference sequence). The CDR3 loop spans 17 amino acids. DNA for the CDR3: TGTGCCAGCAGCACGGGACTAGCGGGAACCCCCGGCGGGGAGCTGTTTTTT. Translation gives CASSTGLAGTPGGELFF.

J is TRBJ1-4 and V is TRBV5-4; D is unclear. This CDR3 region has 14 residues. Germline V lookup: CDR1 SGHNT, CDR2 YYREEE (reference sequence). The V gene lost 0 bases and the J gene lost 7 bases, with 10 bases spanning the gap. The CDR3 sequence is CASSLGPYVEKLFF. CDR3 coding DNA: TGTGCCAGCAGCTTGGGACCTTATGTTGAAAAACTGTTTTTT.

The chain is built from TRBV6-1 and TRBJ1-2; D might be TRBD1 (6 bases). The germline gives CDR1 MNHNS, CDR2 SASEGT. The V end lost 0 bases, the J end lost 8 bases, and 16 bases lay between the germline ends. The CDR3 length is 15 residues. The CDR3 is CASSEAHGRGWGYTF. CDR3 sequence (DNA): TGTGCCAGCAGTGAAGCGCACGGCAGGGGATGGGGCTACACCTTC.